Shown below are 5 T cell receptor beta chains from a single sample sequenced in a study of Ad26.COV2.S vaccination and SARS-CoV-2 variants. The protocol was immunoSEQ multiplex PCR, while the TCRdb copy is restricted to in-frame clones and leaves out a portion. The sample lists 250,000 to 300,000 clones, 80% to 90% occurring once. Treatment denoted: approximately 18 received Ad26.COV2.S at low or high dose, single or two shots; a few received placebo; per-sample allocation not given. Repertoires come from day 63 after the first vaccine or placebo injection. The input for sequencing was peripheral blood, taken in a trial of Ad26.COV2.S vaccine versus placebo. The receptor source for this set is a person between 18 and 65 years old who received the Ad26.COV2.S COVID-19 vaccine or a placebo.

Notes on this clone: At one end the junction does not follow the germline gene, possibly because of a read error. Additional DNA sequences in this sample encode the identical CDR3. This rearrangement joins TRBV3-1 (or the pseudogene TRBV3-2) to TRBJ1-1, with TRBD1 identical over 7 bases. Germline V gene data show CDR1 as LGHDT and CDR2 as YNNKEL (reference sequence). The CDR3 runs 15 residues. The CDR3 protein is CASSQDRAGTAEAFF. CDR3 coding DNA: TGTGCCAGCAGCCAAGACCGAGCCGGGACAGCCGAAGCCTTCTTT.

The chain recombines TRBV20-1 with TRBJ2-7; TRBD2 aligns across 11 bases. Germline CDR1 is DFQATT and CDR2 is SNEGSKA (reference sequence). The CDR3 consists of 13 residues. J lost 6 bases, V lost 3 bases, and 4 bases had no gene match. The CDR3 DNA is TGCAGTGCTAGTAAGCTAGCGGGAGGCGAGCAGTACTTC. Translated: CSASKLAGGEQYF.

The CDR3 sequence: CASSQGDRGISKAFF. Here the CDR3 DNA reads TGTGCCAGCAGCCAAGGTGACAGGGGGATCTCTAAAGCTTTCTTT. This rearrangement joins TRBV3-1 (or the pseudogene TRBV3-2) to TRBJ1-1, with 9 bases fitting TRBD1. Losses at the gene ends were 1 base for V and 9 bases for J; bases not matched to a gene: 9. Germline-derived CDR1 and CDR2 are LGHDT and YNNKEL (reference sequence). The CDR3 is 15 amino acids.

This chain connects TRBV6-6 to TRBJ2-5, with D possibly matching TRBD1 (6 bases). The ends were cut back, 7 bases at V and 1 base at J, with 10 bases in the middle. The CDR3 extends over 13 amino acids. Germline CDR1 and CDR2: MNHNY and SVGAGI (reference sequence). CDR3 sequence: CASMKGVQETQYF. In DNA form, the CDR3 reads TGTGCCAGCATGAAGGGGGTCCAAGAGACCCAGTACTTC.

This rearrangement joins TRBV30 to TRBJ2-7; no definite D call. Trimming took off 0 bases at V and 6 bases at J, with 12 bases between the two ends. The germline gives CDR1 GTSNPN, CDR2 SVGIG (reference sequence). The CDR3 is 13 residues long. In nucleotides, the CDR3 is TGTGCCTGGAGTGTAAGAAGTCTGGGCGAGCAGTACTTC. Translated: CAWSVRSLGEQYF. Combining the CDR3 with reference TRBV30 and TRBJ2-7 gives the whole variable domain SQTIHQWPATLVQPVGSPLSLECTVEGTSNPNLYWYRQAAGRGLQLLFYSVGIGQISSEVPQNLSASRPQDRQFILSSKKLLLSDSGFYLCAWSVRSLGEQYFGPGTRLTVT.